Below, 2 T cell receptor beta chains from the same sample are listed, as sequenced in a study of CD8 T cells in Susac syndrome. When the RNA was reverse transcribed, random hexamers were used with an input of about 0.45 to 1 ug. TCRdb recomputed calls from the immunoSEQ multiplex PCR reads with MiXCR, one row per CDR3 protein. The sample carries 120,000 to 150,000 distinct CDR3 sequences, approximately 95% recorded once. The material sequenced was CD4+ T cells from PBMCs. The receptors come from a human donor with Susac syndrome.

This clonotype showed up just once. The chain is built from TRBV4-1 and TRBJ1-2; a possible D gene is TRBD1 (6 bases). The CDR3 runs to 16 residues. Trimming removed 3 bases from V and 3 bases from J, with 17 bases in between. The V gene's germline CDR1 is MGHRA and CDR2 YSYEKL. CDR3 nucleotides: TGCGCCAGCAGCCAGCCGCGGGCAGGGGCCTACTATGGCTACACCTTC. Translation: CASSQPRAGAYYGYTF.

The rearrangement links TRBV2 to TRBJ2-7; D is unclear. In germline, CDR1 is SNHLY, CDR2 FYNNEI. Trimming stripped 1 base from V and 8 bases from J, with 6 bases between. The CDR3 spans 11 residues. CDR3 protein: CASSEEVQQYF. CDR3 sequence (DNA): TGTGCCAGCAGTGAAGAAGTCCAGCAGTACTTC.